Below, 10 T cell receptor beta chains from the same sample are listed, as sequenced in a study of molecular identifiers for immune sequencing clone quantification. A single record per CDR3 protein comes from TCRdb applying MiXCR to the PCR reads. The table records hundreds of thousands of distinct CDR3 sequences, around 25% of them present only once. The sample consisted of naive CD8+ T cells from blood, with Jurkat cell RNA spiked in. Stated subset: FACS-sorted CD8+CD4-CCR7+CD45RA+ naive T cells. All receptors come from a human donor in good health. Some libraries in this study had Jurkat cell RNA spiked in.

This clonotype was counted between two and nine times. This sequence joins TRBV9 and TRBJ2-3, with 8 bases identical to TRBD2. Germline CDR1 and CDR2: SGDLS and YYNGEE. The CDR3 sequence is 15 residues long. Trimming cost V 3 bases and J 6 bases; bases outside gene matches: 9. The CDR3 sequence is CASSARGAGGDTQYF. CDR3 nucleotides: TGTGCCAGCAGCGCAAGGGGGGCGGGAGGCGATACGCAGTATTTT.

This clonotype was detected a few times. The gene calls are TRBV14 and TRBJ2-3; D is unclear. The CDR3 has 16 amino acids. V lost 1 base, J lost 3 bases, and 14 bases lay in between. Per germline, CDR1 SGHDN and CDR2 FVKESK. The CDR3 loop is CASSQGPGVVTDTQYF. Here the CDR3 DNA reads TGTGCCAGCAGCCAAGGTCCAGGAGTCGTAACAGATACGCAGTATTTT.

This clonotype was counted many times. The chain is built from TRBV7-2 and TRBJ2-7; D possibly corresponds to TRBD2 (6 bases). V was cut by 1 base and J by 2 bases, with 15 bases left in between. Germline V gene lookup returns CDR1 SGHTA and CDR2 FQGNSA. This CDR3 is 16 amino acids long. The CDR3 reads CASSLEGSGSAYEQYF. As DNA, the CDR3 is TGTGCCAGCAGCTTAGAAGGAAGCGGGTCAGCCTACGAGCAGTACTTC.

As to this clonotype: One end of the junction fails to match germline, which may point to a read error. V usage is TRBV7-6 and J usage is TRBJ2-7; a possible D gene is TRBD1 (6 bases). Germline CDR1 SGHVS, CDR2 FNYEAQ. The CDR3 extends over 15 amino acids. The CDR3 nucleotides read TGTGCCAGCAGCCAGGACAGCGCGAGCTCCTACGCGCAGTACTTC. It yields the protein CASSQDSASSYAQYF. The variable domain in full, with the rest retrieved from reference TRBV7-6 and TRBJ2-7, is GAGVSQSPRYKVTKRGQDVALRCDPISGHVSLYWYRQALGQGPEFLTYFNYEAQQDKSGLPNDRFSAERPEGSISTLTIQRTEQRDSAMYRCASSQDSASSYAQYFGPGTRLTVT.

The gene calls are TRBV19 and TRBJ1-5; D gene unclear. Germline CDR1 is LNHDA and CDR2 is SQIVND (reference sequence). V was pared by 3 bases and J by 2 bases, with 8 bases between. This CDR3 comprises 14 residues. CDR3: CASSIYGGNQPQHF. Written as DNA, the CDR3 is TGTGCCAGTAGTATTTATGGGGGCAATCAGCCCCAGCATTTT.

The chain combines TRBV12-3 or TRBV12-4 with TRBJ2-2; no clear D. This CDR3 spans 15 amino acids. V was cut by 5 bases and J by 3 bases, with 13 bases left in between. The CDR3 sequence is CASSTPRVHTGELFF. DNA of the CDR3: TGTGCCAGCAGTACCCCCCGGGTCCACACCGGGGAGCTGTTTTTT.

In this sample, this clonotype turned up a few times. CDR3 in amino acids: CASSSLTSWEGETQYF. Written as DNA, the CDR3 is TGTGCCAGCAGTTCCCTTACCTCATGGGAGGGAGAGACCCAGTACTTC. The genes are TRBV12-3 or TRBV12-4 and TRBJ2-5, with TRBD2 matching over 7 bases. The CDR3 runs to 16 residues. J gave up 4 bases and V 4 bases, and 12 bases lay outside the gene matches.

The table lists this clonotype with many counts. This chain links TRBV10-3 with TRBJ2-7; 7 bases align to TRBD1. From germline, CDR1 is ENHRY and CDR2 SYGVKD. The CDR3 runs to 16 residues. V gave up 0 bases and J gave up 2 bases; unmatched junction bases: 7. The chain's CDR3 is CAISESLSGGPYEQYF. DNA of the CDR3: TGTGCCATCAGTGAGTCGCTTTCAGGGGGTCCCTACGAGCAGTACTTC.

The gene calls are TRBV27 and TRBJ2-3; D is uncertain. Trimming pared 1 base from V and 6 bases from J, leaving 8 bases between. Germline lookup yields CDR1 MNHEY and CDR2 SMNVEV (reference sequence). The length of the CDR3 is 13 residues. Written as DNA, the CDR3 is TGTGCCAGCAGTTTATGGGCTGGGGATACGCAGTATTTT. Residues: CASSLWAGDTQYF.

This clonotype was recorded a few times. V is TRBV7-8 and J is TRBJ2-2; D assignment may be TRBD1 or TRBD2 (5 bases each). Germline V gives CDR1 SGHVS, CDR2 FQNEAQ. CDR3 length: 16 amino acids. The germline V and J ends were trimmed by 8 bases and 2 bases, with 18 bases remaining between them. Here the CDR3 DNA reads TGTGCCAGCCGAAAGCTTGGGGGAATTAACACCGGGGAGCTGTTTTTT. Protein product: CASRKLGGINTGELFF.